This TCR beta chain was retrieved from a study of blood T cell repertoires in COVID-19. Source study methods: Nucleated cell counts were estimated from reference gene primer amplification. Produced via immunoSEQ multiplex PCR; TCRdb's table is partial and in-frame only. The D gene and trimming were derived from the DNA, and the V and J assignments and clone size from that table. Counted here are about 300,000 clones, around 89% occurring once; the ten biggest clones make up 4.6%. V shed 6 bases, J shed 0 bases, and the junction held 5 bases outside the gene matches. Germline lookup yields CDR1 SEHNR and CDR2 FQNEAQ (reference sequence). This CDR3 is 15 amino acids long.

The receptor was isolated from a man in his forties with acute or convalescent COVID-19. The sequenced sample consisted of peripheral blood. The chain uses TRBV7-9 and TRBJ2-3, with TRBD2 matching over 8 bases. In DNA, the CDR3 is TGTGCCAGCAGAATCCGGGGGGGGAGCACAGATACGCAGTATTTT. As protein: CASRIRGGSTDTQYF.